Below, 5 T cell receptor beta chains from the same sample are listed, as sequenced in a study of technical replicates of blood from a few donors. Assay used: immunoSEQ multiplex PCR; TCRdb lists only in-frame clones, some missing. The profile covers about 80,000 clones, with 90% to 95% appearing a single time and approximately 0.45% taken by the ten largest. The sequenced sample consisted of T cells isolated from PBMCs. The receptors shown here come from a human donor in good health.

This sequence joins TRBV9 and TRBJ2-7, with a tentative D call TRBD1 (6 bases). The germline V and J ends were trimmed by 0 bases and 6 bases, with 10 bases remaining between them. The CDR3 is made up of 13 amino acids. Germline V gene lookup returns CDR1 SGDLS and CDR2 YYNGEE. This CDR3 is CASSVGVRGEQYF. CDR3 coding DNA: TGTGCCAGCAGCGTAGGAGTCAGGGGCGAGCAGTACTTC.

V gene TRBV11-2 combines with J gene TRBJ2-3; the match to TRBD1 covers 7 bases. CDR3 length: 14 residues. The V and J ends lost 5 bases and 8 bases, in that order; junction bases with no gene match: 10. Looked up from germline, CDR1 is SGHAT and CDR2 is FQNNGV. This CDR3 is CASSTLTGSLTQYF. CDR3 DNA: TGTGCCAGCAGCACCCTGACAGGGAGCCTTACGCAGTATTTT.

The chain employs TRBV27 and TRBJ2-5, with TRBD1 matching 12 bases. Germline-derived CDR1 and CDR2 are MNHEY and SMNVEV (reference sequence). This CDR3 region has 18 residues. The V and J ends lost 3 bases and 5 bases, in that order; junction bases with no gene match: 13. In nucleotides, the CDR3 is TGTGCCAGCAGTTTCTCGGGACAGGGGGCTCGGTTTAGGGAGACCCAGTACTTC. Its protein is CASSFSGQGARFRETQYF.

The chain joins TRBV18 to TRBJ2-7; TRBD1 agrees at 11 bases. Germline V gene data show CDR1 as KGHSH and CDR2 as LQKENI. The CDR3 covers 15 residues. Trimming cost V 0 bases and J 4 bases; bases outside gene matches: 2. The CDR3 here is CASSPPGQGVYEQYF. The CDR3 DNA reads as TGTGCCAGCTCACCACCGGGACAGGGGGTATACGAGCAGTACTTC.

CDR3 DNA sequence: TGTGCCAGCAGTTTATTGGGGGCGCGGGGCTACACCTTC. This gives the protein CASSLLGARGYTF. This rearrangement joins TRBV27 to TRBJ1-2, with D maybe TRBD1 (6 bases). The CDR3 has 13 amino acids. V lost 1 base and J 8 bases, leaving 11 bases between the germline ends. CDR1 is MNHEY and CDR2 is SMNVEV in the germline V gene (reference sequence).